This T cell receptor (beta chain) was obtained from a study of blood T cell repertoires in COVID-19. Clones were read by immunoSEQ multiplex PCR, and TCRdb kept only the in-frame ones, dropping some. The sample includes around 50,000 clones, roughly 85% of them seen just once. Germline-derived CDR1 and CDR2 are LNHDA and SQIVND (reference sequence). Trimming shortened V by 10 bases and J by 3 bases, and 10 bases separated the two germline ends. The length of the CDR3 is 13 residues. The TCR comes from a human donor in a cohort sampled during active COVID-19. The material sequenced was peripheral blood. This chain uses TRBV19 with TRBJ1-6; TRBD1 is a possible D gene (5 bases). CDR3 residues: CATQDIYNSPLHF. CDR3 nucleotide sequence: TGTGCCACTCAGGACATCTATAATTCACCCCTCCACTTT.